Each of the 6 T cell receptor beta chains below was sequenced from the same sample in a study of T cell responses to AZD1222 COVID-19 vaccine. Produced via immunoSEQ multiplex PCR; TCRdb's table is partial and in-frame only. This sample yields 150,000 or so clones, of which 89% are seen a single time; 4.5% to 6.5% belongs to the top ten. The sequences come from peripheral blood, collected on day 0 of AZD1222 vaccination. All receptors come from an adult in good health.

The chain has TRBV4-3 and TRBJ2-7; 10 bases agree with TRBD1. V trimming: 4 bases; J trimming: 5 bases; junction bases outside the gene matches: 8. The CDR3 contains 15 residues. Germline V gene data show CDR1 as LGHNA and CDR2 as YSLEER. CDR3 nucleotides: TGCGCCAGCAGCCCCGGGACAGGGGCCGGGAACGAGCAGTACTTC. Encoded protein: CASSPGTGAGNEQYF.

The chain employs TRBV30 and TRBJ1-5; 8 nucleotides agree with TRBD1. V lost 2 bases and J lost 4; bases outside the gene matches: 10. Germline V gives CDR1 GTSNPN, CDR2 SVGIG (reference sequence). CDR3 size: 16 residues. The CDR3 DNA reads as TGTGCCTGGAGTCGCGGACAGGGAACTGGGAATCAGCCCCAGCATTTT. Protein product: CAWSRGQGTGNQPQHF.

The chain has TRBV30 and TRBJ1-3; D is unclear. V lost 4 bases, J lost 4 bases, and 20 bases lay in between. The germline CDR1 and CDR2 sequences are GTSNPN and SVGIG (reference sequence). The CDR3 is 16 residues long. CDR3 DNA sequence: TGTGCCTGGACTGGATATTCCCGATTCGTGGGAAACACCATATATTTT. Protein sequence: CAWTGYSRFVGNTIYF.

The chain is built from TRBV2 and TRBJ1-1; D uncertain. V lost 6 bases, J lost 7 bases, and 6 bases lay in between. CDR3 length equals 10 residues. CDR1 is SNHLY, CDR2 FYNNEI, per germline. The CDR3 reads CASSIGEAFF. DNA of the CDR3: TGTGCCAGCAGCATAGGTGAAGCTTTCTTT. The variable domain in full, completed from reference TRBV2 and TRBJ1-1, reads EPEVTQTPSHQVTQMGQEVILRCVPISNHLYFYWYRQILGQKVEFLVSFYNNEISEKSEIFDDQFSVERPDGSNFTLKIRSTKLEDSAMYFCASSIGEAFFGQGTRLTVV.

The chain combines TRBV10-2 with TRBJ1-1; TRBD1 might be the D (5 bases). Germline V gives CDR1 WSHSY, CDR2 SAAADI. V dropped 4 bases and J dropped 0 bases, with 12 bases sitting between them. This CDR3 is 15 amino acids long. The CDR3 DNA reads as TGCGCCAGCAGTGGCCAGGGTGGTTTGAACACTGAAGCTTTCTTT. Its translation: CASSGQGGLNTEAFF.

The rearrangement joins TRBV18 to TRBJ1-4, with a possible D match to TRBD1 (5 bases). V was shortened by 2 bases and J by 8 bases, with 18 bases between the two germline ends. Germline loops: CDR1 KGHSH, CDR2 LQKENI. The CDR3 extends over 16 amino acids. The CDR3 bases are TGTGCCAGCTCACCAATTATGGCCACAGGCGGCGAAAAACTGTTTTTT. It translates to CASSPIMATGGEKLFF.